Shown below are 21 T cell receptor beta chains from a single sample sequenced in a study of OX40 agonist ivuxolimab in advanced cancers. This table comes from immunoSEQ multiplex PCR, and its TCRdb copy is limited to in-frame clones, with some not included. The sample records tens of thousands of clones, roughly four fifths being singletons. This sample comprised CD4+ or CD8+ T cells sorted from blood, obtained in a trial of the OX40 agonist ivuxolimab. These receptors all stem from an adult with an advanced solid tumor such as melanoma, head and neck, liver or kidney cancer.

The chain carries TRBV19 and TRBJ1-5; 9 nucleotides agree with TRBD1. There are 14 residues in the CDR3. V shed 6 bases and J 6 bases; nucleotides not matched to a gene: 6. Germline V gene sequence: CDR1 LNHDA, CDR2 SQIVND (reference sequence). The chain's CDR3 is CASSLTGGGQPQHF. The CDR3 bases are TGTGCCAGTAGCCTCACAGGGGGCGGTCAGCCCCAGCATTTT.

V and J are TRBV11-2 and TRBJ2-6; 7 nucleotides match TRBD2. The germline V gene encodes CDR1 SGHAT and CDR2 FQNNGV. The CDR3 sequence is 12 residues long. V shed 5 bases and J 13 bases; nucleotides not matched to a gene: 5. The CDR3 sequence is CASSPGRWVLTF. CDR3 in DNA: TGTGCCAGCAGCCCCGGGAGGTGGGTCCTGACTTTC.

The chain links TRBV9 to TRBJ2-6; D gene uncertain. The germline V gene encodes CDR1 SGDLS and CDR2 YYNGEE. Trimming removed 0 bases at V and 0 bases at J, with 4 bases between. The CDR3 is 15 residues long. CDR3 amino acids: CASSVGSSGANVLTF. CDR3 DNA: TGTGCCAGCAGCGTAGGGAGCTCTGGGGCCAACGTCCTGACTTTC.

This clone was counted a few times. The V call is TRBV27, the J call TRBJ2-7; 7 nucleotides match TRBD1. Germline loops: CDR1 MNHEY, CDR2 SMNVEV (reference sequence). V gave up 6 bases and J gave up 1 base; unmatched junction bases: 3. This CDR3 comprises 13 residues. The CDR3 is CASRPGQSYEQYF. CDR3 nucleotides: TGTGCCAGCAGGCCGGGACAGTCCTACGAGCAGTACTTC.

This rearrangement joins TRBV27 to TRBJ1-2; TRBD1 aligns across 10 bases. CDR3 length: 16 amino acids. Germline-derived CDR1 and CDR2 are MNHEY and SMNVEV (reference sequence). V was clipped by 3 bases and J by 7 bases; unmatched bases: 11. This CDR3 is CASSLSGTGDVSGYTF. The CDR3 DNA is TGTGCCAGCAGTTTGTCCGGGACAGGGGATGTCAGTGGCTACACCTTC.

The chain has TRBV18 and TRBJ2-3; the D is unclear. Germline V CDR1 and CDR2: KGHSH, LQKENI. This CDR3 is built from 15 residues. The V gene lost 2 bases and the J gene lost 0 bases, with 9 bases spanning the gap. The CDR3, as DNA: TGTGCCAGCTCACCAGAGGACGGGAGCACAGATACGCAGTATTTT. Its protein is CASSPEDGSTDTQYF.

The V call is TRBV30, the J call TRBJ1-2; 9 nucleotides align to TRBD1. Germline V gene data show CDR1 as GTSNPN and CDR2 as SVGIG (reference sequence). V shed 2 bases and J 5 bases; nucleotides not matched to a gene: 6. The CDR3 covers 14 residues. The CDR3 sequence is CAWSLGQGGYGYTF. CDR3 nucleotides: TGTGCCTGGAGTCTGGGACAGGGAGGTTATGGCTACACCTTC.

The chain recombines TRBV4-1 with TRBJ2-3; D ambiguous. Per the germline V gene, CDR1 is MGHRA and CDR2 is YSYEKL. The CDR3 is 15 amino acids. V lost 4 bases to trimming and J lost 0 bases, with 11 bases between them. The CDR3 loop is CASSPLDGSTDTQYF. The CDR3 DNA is TGCGCCAGCAGCCCTCTAGACGGAAGCACAGATACGCAGTATTTT.

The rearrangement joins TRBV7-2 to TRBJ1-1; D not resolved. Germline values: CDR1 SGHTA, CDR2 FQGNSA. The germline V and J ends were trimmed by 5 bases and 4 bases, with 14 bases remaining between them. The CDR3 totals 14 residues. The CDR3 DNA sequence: TGTGCCAGCAGCCTTCTATCGGGTGCCACTGAAGCTTTCTTT. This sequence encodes CASSLLSGATEAFF. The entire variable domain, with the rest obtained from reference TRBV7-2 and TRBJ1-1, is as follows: GAGVSQSPSNKVTEKGKDVELRCDPISGHTALYWYRQSLGQGLEFLIYFQGNSAPDKSGLPSDRFSAERTGGSVSTLTIQRTQQEDSAVYLCASSLLSGATEAFFGQGTRLTVV.

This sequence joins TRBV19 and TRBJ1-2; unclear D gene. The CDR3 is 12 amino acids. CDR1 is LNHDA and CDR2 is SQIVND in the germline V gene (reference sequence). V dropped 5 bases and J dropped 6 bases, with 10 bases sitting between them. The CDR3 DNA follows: TGTGCCAGTAGTTGGACTGTGGATGGCTACACCTTC. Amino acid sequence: CASSWTVDGYTF.

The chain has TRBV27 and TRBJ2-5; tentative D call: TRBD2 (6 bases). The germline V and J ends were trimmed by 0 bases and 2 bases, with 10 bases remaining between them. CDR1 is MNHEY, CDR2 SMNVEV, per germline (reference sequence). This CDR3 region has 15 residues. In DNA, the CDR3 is TGTGCCAGCAGTTTATCTGTCGGACTACAAGAGACCCAGTACTTC. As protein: CASSLSVGLQETQYF.

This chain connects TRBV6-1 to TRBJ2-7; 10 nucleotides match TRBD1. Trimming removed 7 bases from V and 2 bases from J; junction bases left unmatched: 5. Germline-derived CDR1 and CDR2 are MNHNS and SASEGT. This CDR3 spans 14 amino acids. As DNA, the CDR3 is TGTGCCAGCATTTCCGGGACAGGGGCCTACGAGCAGTACTTC. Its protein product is CASISGTGAYEQYF.

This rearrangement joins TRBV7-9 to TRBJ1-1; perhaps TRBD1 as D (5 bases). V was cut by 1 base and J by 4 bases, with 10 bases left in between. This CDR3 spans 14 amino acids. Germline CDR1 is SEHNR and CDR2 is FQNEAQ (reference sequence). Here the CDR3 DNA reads TGTGCCAGCAGCTTAGGCGGGGGACTCACTGAAGCTTTCTTT. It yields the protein CASSLGGGLTEAFF.

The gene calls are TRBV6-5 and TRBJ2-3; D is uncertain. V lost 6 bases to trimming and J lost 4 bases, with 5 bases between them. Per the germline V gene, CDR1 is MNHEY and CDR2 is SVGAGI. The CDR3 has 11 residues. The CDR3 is CASSSSDTQYF. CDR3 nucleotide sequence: TGTGCCAGCAGCTCCTCAGATACGCAGTATTTT.

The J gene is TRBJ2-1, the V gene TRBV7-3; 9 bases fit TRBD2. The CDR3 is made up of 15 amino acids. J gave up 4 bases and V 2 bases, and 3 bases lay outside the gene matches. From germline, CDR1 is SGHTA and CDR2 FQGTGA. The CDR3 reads CASSLLAGSYNEQFF. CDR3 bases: TGTGCCAGCAGCTTACTAGCGGGGTCGTACAATGAGCAGTTCTTC.

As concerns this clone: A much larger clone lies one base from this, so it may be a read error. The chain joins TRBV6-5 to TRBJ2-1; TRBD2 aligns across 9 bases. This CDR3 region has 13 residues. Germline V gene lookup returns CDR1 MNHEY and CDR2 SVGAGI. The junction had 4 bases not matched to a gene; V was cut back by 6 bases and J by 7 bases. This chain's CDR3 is CASRLAGPNEQFF. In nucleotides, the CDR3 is TGTGCCAGCAGGCTAGCGGGGCCAAATGAGCAGTTCTTC.

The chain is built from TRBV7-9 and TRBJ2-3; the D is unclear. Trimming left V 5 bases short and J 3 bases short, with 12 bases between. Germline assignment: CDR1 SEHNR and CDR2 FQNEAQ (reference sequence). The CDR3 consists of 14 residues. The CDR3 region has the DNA TGTGCCAGCAGCCAAGTTGGGGTAACAGATACGCAGTATTTT. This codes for CASSQVGVTDTQYF.

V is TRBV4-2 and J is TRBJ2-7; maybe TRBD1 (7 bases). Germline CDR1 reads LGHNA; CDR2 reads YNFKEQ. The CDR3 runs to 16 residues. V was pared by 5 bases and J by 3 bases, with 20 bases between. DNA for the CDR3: TGTGCCAGCAGCTTGGGACGGCAGGGGGGTATCTACGAGCAGTACTTC. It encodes CASSLGRQGGIYEQYF.

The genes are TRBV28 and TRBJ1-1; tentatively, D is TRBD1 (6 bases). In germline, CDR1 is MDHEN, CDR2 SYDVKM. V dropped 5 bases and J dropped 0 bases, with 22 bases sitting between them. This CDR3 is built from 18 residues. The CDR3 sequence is CASSLPGTFSRVNTEAFF. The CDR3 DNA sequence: TGTGCCAGCAGTCTCCCCGGGACATTCAGCAGGGTGAACACTGAAGCTTTCTTT.

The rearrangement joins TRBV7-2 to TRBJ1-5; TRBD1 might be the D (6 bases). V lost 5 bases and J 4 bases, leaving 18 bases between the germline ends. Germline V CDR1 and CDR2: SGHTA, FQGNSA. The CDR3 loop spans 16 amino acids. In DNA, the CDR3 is TGTGCCAGCAGCCTGGGGGCAGGGATGGGAAATCAGCCCCAGCATTTT. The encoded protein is CASSLGAGMGNQPQHF.

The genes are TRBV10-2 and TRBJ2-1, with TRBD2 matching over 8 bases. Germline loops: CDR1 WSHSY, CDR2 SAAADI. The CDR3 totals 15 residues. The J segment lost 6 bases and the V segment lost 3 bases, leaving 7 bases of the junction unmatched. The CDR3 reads CASSDYGGARNEQFF. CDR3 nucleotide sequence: TGCGCCAGCAGTGATTACGGGGGGGCCCGCAATGAGCAGTTCTTC.